One and the same sample provided the 2 T cell receptor beta chains below, sequenced in a study of blood T cell repertoires in COVID-19. Here immunoSEQ multiplex PCR was the method, and the copy in TCRdb shows in-frame clones only, minus some. The sample records 65,000 to 75,000 clones, roughly 74% being singletons. The sequenced material came from peripheral blood. The source of these receptors is a human donor in a cohort sampled during active COVID-19.

The chain has TRBV5-5 and TRBJ2-6; D might be TRBD2 (5 bases). V lost 3 bases to trimming and J lost 1 base, with 11 bases between them. The length of the CDR3 is 16 residues. Germline V gene data show CDR1 as SGHKS and CDR2 as YYEKEE (reference sequence). The CDR3 DNA is TGTGCCAGCAGCTGGACTCAGGTATCTGGGGCCAACGTCCTGACTTTC. Translation gives CASSWTQVSGANVLTF.

The chain links TRBV5-1 to TRBJ2-1; the match to TRBD1 covers 10 bases. The CDR3 consists of 16 residues. Germline CDR1 and CDR2: SGHRS and YFSETQ. V lost 0 bases to trimming and J lost 6 bases; unmatched junction nucleotides: 6. The CDR3 DNA reads as TGCGCCAGCAGCTTGGTCGGGACAGGGGAATTCAATGAGCAGTTCTTC. Translation: CASSLVGTGEFNEQFF.